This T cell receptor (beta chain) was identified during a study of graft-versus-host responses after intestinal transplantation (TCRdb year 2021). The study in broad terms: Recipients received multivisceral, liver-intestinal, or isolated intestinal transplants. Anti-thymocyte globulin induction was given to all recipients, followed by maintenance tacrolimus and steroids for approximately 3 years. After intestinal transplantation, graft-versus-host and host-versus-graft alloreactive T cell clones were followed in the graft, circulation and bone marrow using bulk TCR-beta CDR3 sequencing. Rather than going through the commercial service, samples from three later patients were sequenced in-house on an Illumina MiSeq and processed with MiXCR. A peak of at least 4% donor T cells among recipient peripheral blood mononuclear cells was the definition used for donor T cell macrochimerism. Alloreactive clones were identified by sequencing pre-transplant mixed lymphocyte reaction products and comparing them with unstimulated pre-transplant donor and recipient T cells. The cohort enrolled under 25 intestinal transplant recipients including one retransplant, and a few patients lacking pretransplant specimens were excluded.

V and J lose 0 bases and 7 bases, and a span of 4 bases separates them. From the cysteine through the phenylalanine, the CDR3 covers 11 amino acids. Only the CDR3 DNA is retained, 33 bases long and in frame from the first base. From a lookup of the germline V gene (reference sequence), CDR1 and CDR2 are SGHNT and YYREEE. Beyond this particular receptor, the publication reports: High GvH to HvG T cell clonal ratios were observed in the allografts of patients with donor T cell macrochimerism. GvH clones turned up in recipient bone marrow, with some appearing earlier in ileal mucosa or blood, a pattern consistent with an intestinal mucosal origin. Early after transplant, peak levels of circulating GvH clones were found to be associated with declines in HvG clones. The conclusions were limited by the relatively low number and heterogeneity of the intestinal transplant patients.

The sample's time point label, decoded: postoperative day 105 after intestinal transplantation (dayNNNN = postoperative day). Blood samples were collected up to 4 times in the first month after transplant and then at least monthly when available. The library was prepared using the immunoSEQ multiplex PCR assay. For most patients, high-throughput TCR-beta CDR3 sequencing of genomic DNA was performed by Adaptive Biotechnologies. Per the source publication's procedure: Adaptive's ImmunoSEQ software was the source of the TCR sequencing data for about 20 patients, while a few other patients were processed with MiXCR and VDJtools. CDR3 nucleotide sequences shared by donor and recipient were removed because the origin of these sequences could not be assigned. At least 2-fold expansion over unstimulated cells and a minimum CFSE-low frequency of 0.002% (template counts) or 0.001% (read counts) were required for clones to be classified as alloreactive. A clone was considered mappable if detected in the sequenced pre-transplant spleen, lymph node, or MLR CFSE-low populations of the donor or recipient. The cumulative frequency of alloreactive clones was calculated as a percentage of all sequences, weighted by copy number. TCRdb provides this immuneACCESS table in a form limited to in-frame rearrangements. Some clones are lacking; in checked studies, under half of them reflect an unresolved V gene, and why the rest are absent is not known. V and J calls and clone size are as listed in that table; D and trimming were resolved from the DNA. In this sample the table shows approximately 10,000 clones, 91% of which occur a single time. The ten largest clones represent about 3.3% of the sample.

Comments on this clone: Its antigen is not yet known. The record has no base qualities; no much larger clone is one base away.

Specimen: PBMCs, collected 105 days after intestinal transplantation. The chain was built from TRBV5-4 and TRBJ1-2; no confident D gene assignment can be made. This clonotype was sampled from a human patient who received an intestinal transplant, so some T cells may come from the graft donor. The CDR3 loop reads CASSLDFGYTF. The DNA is TGTGCCAGCAGCTTGGATTTTGGCTACACCTTC.